Presented here are 28 T cell receptor beta chains from one specimen sequenced in a study of shared clonotypes between healthy human individuals. The method was immunoSEQ multiplex PCR; TCRdb's version includes in-frame clones alone and lacks a portion of them. The table has about 2.1 million clones, around 95% seen once. It was CD45RO-negative cells, positively selected for CCR7, that made up naive CD8 cells, with terminally differentiated effector memory CD45RA+ cells excluded. The sequenced material came from naive CD8+ T cells from PBMCs. These receptors were obtained from a young man in good health. Some clones in this sample may be carry-over from other donors' samples.

The chain uses TRBV30 and TRBJ1-2, with D maybe TRBD1 (6 bases). Between the trimmed V and J ends, which lost 3 bases and 8 bases, there was a span of 10 bases. Germline lookup yields CDR1 GTSNPN and CDR2 SVGIG (reference sequence). This CDR3 has 11 amino acids. In nucleotides, the CDR3 is TGTGCCTGGAGCCAGGGGTTGGGCTACACCTTC. Its protein product is CAWSQGLGYTF.

The chain combines TRBV6-5 with TRBJ2-7, with TRBD1 as a possible D gene (5 bases). The CDR3 contains 14 residues. Germline CDR1 MNHEY, CDR2 SVGAGI. Deletions cut 6 bases from V and 3 bases from J, with 15 bases between. CDR3 DNA sequence: TGTGCCAGCAGCCCTGAGACAGAGAACTACGAGCAGTACTTC. Its translation: CASSPETENYEQYF.

The chain employs TRBV6-4 and TRBJ2-1, with D perhaps being TRBD1 or TRBD2 (6 bases each). Germline-derived CDR1 and CDR2 are MRHNA and SNTAGT. V dropped 6 bases and J dropped 9 bases, with 24 bases sitting between them. The CDR3 length is 16 residues. DNA of the CDR3: TGTGCCAGCAGCGAGAAAGAGAGGGGGGCGCGGGGTGAGCAGTTCTTC. It translates to CASSEKERGARGEQFF.

The V call is TRBV5-1, the J call TRBJ1-2; D gene unclear. This CDR3 spans 15 amino acids. V shed 0 bases and J shed 4 bases, with 13 bases lying between them. Germline lookup yields CDR1 SGHRS and CDR2 YFSETQ. CDR3 sequence: CASSLARGGGYGYTF. DNA of the CDR3: TGCGCCAGCAGCTTGGCTCGGGGAGGTGGCTATGGCTACACCTTC.

This chain joins TRBV7-9 and TRBJ2-5; D gene uncertain. Germline lookup yields CDR1 SEHNR and CDR2 FQNEAQ (reference sequence). Trimming stripped 2 bases from V and 1 base from J, with 2 bases between. The CDR3 is 12 amino acids. The CDR3 region is CASSLLQETQYF. In DNA, the CDR3 is TGTGCCAGCAGCTTACTCCAAGAGACCCAGTACTTC. Filled out from reference TRBV7-9 and TRBJ2-5, the complete variable domain reads DTGVSQNPRHKITKRGQNVTFRCDPISEHNRLYWYRQTLGQGPEFLTYFQNEAQLEKSRLLSDRFSAERPKGSFSTLEIQRTEQGDSAMYLCASSLLQETQYFGPGTRLLVL.

The chain uses TRBV19 and TRBJ2-7; no firm D call. The CDR3 length is 17 residues. Germline loops: CDR1 LNHDA, CDR2 SQIVND (reference sequence). Trimming left V 9 bases short and J 5 bases short, with 29 bases between. CDR3 bases: TGTGCCAGCACAACAAGCCAATCGGGCCCACCTCGCGACGAGCAGTACTTC. Translating gives CASTTSQSGPPRDEQYF.

This sequence joins TRBV28 and TRBJ2-6, with D hard to call. This CDR3 is 14 amino acids long. Germline V gene data show CDR1 as MDHEN and CDR2 as SYDVKM. Deletions cut 5 bases from V and 0 bases from J, with 5 bases between. CDR3 amino acids: CASSQSSGANVLTF. As DNA, the CDR3 is TGTGCCAGCAGTCAGAGCTCTGGGGCCAACGTCCTGACTTTC.

The V gene is TRBV6-5, the J gene TRBJ1-3; D may be TRBD1 (6 bases). Germline assignment: CDR1 MNHEY and CDR2 SVGAGI. Trimming stripped 6 bases from V and 0 bases from J, with 9 bases between. The CDR3 has 14 amino acids. For the CDR3, the DNA is TGTGCCAGCAGACAGGGTTTCTCTGGAAACACCATATATTTT. This gives the protein CASRQGFSGNTIYF.

The rearrangement joins TRBV7-2 to TRBJ2-7; a weak D match, TRBD2 (6 bases). Germline CDR1 SGHTA, CDR2 FQGNSA. The CDR3 has 13 residues. V lost 1 base, J lost 7 bases, and 11 bases lay in between. The DNA for the CDR3 is TGTGCCAGCAGCTTAGTACGGGCGGGGGAGCAGTACTTC. Translation: CASSLVRAGEQYF.

This CDR3 is CASSSTPTGELFF. CDR3 DNA sequence: TGTGCCAGCAGCTCAACCCCAACCGGGGAGCTGTTTTTT. The chain employs TRBV7-9 and TRBJ2-2; D call uncertain. CDR3 size: 13 residues. V was cut by 4 bases and J by 5 bases, with 8 bases left in between. Germline CDR1 is SEHNR and CDR2 is FQNEAQ (reference sequence).

The gene calls are TRBV6-1 and TRBJ2-2; 12 bases map to TRBD2. The CDR3 covers 19 residues. Trimming cost V 2 bases and J 0 bases; bases outside gene matches: 7. The germline V gene has CDR1 MNHNS and CDR2 SASEGT. The CDR3 spells CASSERLAGARANTGELFF. CDR3 bases: TGTGCCAGCAGTGAAAGACTAGCGGGAGCCCGCGCGAACACCGGGGAGCTGTTTTTT.

V gene TRBV25-1 combines with J gene TRBJ1-4, with D perhaps matching TRBD1 (5 bases). The CDR3 covers 16 residues. The V end was cut by 5 bases, the J end by 0 bases, with 13 bases between. Germline loops: CDR1 MGHDK, CDR2 SYGVNS. CDR3 coding DNA: TGTGCCAGCAGTTCGTGGGGGATGGCAACTAATGAAAAACTGTTTTTT. It is translated as CASSSWGMATNEKLFF. The variable domain in full, with the rest retrieved from reference TRBV25-1 and TRBJ1-4, is EADIYQTPRYLVIGTGKKITLECSQTMGHDKMYWYQQDPGMELHLIHYSYGVNSTEKGDLSSESTVSRIRTEHFPLTLESARPSHTSQYLCASSSWGMATNEKLFFGSGTQLSVL.

This chain joins TRBV29-1 and TRBJ2-3; D gene unclear. The CDR3 is made up of 16 amino acids. Germline CDR1 is SQVTM and CDR2 is ANQGSEA. Trimming cost V 6 bases and J 2 bases, with 21 bases left between them. The CDR3 DNA reads TGCAGCGTCCCCAATATGTTCTTTGGGTACACAGATACGCAGTATTTT. It is translated as CSVPNMFFGYTDTQYF.

The chain carries TRBV19 and TRBJ2-1; TRBD2 agrees at 9 bases. Germline assignment: CDR1 LNHDA and CDR2 SQIVND (reference sequence). Unmatched junction bases numbered 10, after V lost 5 bases and J lost 2 bases. This CDR3 is built from 17 residues. The CDR3 bases are TGTGCCAGTAGTGGTAGCCCTAGCGGGACACCCTACAATGAGCAGTTCTTC. It encodes CASSGSPSGTPYNEQFF.

The V call is TRBV27, the J call TRBJ2-5, with 8 bases matching TRBD2. CDR1 MNHEY and CDR2 SMNVEV come from the germline V gene (reference sequence). Trimming removed 7 bases from V and 5 bases from J; junction bases left unmatched: 21. This CDR3 is built from 18 residues. CDR3 in DNA: TGTGCCAGCAAAACATTACGCGCCGCCGGGGGGGCCAGGGAGACCCAGTACTTC. This encodes CASKTLRAAGGARETQYF.

With respect to this clone: Other DNA sequences in this specimen translate into the identical CDR3. The rearrangement joins TRBV2 to TRBJ2-1; D ambiguous. The CDR3 length is 13 residues. The V gene lost 5 bases and the J gene lost 0 bases, with 5 bases spanning the gap. Germline-derived CDR1 and CDR2 are SNHLY and FYNNEI. The CDR3 region is CASSTGSYNEQFF. CDR3 DNA sequence: TGTGCCAGCAGTACTGGCTCCTACAATGAGCAGTTCTTC.

This chain uses TRBV11-2 with TRBJ2-2, with 11 bases matching TRBD2. Germline CDR1 and CDR2: SGHAT and FQNNGV. V lost 2 bases and J lost 6; bases outside the gene matches: 14. The CDR3 length is 19 residues. CDR3 region: CASSLSLLAGGAYAGELFF. The CDR3 nucleotides read TGTGCCAGCAGCTTATCATTGCTAGCGGGAGGAGCTTATGCCGGGGAGCTGTTTTTT.

The J gene is TRBJ2-7, the V gene TRBV2; D not certain. Germline V lookup: CDR1 SNHLY, CDR2 FYNNEI. The germline V and J ends were trimmed by 4 bases and 6 bases, with 7 bases remaining between them. The CDR3 has 11 residues. The CDR3 loop is CASSVQSEQYF. The CDR3 bases are TGTGCCAGCAGTGTACAGAGCGAGCAGTACTTC.

This clone was seen just once. The sample carries other DNA sequences with the same CDR3. The chain employs TRBV11-2 and TRBJ2-7; no reliable D call. The CDR3 has 10 amino acids. Germline V lookup: CDR1 SGHAT, CDR2 FQNNGV. With 8 bases removed from V and 1 base from J, the gap between germline ends came to 3 bases. In DNA, the CDR3 is TGTGCCAGCGGGTCCTACGAGCAGTACTTC. Protein: CASGSYEQYF.

The chain uses TRBV6-1 and TRBJ1-5; no definite D call. Trimming took 7 bases from V and 2 from J, leaving 9 bases between them. CDR1 and CDR2 from the germline V gene are MNHNS and SASEGT. There are 13 residues in the CDR3. The CDR3, as DNA: TGTGCCAGCACCTGGTGGGGCAATCAGCCCCAGCATTTT. This encodes CASTWWGNQPQHF.

The rearrangement links TRBV21-1 to TRBJ1-2; the D call of TRBD1 is as the table states it, not checked on the DNA. TRBV21-1 is assigned pseudogene status. The CDR3 length is 17 residues. The DNA of the CDR3 is TGTGCCAGCAGCAAAGAATTGTCGGACAGCCTGTTTTATGGCTACACCTTC. Translated: CASSKELSDSLFYGYTF.

This chain connects TRBV10-3 to TRBJ2-1; unclear D gene. The CDR3 covers 15 residues. V was trimmed by 4 bases and J by 0 bases, leaving 10 bases between them. Looked up from germline, CDR1 is ENHRY and CDR2 is SYGVKD. This chain's CDR3 is CAISALGGSYNEQFF. In DNA form, the CDR3 reads TGTGCCATCAGTGCGCTGGGCGGCTCCTACAATGAGCAGTTCTTC.

About this clone itself: Different DNA sequences within this sample yield the same CDR3. The rearrangement links TRBV9 to TRBJ2-7; D is unclear. This CDR3 contains 13 residues. Germline CDR1 SGDLS, CDR2 YYNGEE. V was clipped by 2 bases and J by 2 bases, with 8 bases between them. The CDR3 sequence: CASSVGSPYEQYF. The CDR3 DNA follows: TGTGCCAGCAGCGTTGGGTCTCCCTACGAGCAGTACTTC.

V is TRBV28 and J is TRBJ2-3; D not resolved. V lost 5 bases to trimming and J lost 6 bases, with 15 bases between them. The germline V gene encodes CDR1 MDHEN and CDR2 SYDVKM. The CDR3 covers 14 residues. CDR3 in DNA: TGTGCCAGCAGTCCCCCGGCGGCGAGGGATACGCAGTATTTT. Translating gives CASSPPAARDTQYF.

This clone turned up a few times. This chain uses TRBV9 with TRBJ1-4, with a possible D match to TRBD1 (6 bases). With 4 bases removed from V and 7 bases from J, the gap between germline ends came to 17 bases. The V gene's germline CDR1 is SGDLS and CDR2 YYNGEE. The CDR3 runs 15 residues. CDR3: CASSPQGRRGEKLFF. The CDR3 DNA reads TGTGCCAGCAGCCCTCAGGGGCGAAGGGGTGAAAAACTGTTTTTT.

V usage is TRBV4-1 and J usage is TRBJ2-4; tentative D call: TRBD2 (5 bases). Deletions cut 0 bases from V and 5 bases from J, with 14 bases between. The length of the CDR3 is 16 residues. Germline V lookup: CDR1 MGHRA, CDR2 YSYEKL. In nucleotides, the CDR3 is TGCGCCAGCAGCCAAGAGCCCGGTGCAGCGGAAAACATTCAGTACTTC. Its protein is CASSQEPGAAENIQYF.

This chain joins TRBV28 and TRBJ1-2, with D tentatively TRBD1 (5 bases). The CDR3 runs to 15 residues. V shed 1 base and J shed 0 bases, with 9 bases lying between them. Germline CDR1 and CDR2: MDHEN and SYDVKM. CDR3 sequence (DNA): TGTGCCAGCAGTTTATCAGGGCTAGCTAACTATGGCTACACCTTC. Its protein is CASSLSGLANYGYTF.

This clone has only one observation. Distinct nucleotide sequences in the sample also encode this CDR3. V gene TRBV7-9 combines with J gene TRBJ2-3; 11 bases match TRBD2. V lost 4 bases and J lost 0; bases outside the gene matches: 3. The CDR3 length is 16 residues. Germline V gene data show CDR1 as SEHNR and CDR2 as FQNEAQ (reference sequence). The CDR3 DNA is TGTGCCAGCAGCTCTAGGACTAGCGGGAGCACAGATACGCAGTATTTT. Amino acid sequence: CASSSRTSGSTDTQYF.